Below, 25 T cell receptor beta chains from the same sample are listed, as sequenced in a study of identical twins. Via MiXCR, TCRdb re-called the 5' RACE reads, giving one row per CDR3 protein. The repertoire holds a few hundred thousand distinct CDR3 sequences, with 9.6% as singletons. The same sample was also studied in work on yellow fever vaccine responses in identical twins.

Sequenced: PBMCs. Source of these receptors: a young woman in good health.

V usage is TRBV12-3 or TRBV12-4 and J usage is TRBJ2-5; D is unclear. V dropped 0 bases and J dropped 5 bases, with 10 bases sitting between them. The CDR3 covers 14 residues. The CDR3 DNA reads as TGTGCCAGCAGTTTAGCCCCGGATCGGGAGACCCAGTACTTC. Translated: CASSLAPDRETQYF.

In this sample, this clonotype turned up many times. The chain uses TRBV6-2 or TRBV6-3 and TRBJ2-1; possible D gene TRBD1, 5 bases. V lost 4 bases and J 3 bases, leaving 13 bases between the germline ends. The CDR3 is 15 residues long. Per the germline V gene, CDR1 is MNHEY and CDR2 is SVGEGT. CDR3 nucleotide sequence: TGTGCCAGCAGTTCCCAGGGTCAGTACTACAATGAGCAGTTCTTC. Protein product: CASSSQGQYYNEQFF.

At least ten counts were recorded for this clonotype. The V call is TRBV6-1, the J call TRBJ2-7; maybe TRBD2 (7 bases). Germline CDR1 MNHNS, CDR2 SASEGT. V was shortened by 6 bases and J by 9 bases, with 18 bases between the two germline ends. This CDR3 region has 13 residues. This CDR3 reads CASSREGGRVQYF. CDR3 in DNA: TGTGCCAGCAGCAGGGAGGGGGGGCGCGTGCAGTACTTC.

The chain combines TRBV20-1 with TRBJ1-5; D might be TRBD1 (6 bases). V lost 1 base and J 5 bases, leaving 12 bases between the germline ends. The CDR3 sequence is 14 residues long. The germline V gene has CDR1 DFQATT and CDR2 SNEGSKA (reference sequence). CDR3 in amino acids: CSARGGAGHQPQHF. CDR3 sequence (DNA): TGCAGTGCTAGAGGGGGGGCAGGGCATCAGCCCCAGCATTTT.

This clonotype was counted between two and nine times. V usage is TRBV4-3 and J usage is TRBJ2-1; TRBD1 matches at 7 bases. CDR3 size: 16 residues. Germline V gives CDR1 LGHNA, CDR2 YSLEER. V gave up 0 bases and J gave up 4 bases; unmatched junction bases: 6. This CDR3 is CASSQESGQKYNEQFF. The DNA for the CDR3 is TGCGCCAGCAGCCAAGAATCGGGACAGAAATACAATGAGCAGTTCTTC.

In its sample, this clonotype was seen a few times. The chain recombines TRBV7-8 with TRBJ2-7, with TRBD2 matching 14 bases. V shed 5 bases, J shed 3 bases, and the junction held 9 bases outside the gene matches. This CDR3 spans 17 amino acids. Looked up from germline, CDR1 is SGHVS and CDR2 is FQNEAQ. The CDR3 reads CASSPFPGTSGSYEQYF. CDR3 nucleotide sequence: TGTGCCAGCAGCCCATTCCCCGGGACTAGCGGGAGCTACGAGCAGTACTTC.

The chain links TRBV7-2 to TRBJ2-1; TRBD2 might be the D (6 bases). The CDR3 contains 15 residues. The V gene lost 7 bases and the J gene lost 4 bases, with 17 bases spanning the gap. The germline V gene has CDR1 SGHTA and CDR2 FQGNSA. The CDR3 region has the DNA TGTGCCAGCACCCTTAAGGGCGGGGCTTACAATGAGCAGTTCTTC. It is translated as CASTLKGGAYNEQFF. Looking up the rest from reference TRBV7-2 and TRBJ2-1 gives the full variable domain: GAGVSQSPSNKVTEKGKDVELRCDPISGHTALYWYRQSLGQGLEFLIYFQGNSAPDKSGLPSDRFSAERTGGSVSTLTIQRTQQEDSAVYLCASTLKGGAYNEQFFGPGTRLTVL.

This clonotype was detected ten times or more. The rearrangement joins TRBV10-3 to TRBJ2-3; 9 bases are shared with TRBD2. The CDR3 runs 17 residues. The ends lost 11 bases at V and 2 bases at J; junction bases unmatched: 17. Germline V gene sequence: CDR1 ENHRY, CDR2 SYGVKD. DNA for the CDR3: TGTGCCGCCACAGTAGAGAGCGGGAGGACCCACACAGATACGCAGTATTTT. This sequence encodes CAATVESGRTHTDTQYF.

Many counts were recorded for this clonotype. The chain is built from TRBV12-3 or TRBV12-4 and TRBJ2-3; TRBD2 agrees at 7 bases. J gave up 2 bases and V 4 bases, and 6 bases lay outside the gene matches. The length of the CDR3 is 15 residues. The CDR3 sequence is CASSSGRGYTDTQYF. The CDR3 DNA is TGTGCCAGCAGTTCCGGGCGGGGGTACACAGATACGCAGTATTTT.

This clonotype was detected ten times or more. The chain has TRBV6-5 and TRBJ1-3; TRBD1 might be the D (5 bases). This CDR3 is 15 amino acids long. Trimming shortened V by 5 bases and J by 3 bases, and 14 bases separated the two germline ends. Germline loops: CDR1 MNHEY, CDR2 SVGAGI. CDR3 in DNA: TGTGCCAGCAGTAACCCAGGGAGGTTTGGAAACACCATATATTTT. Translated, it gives CASSNPGRFGNTIYF.

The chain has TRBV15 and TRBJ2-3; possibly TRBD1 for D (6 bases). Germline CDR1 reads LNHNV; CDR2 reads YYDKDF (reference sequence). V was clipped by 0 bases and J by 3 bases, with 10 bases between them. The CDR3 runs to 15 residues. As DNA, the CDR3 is TGTGCCACCAGCAGAGATTTTCAGGGGACAGATACGCAGTATTTT. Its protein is CATSRDFQGTDTQYF.

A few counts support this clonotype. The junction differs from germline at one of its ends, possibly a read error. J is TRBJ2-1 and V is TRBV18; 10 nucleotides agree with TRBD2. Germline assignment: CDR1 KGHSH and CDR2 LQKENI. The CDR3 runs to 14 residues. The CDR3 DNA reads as TGTGCCAGCTCACCACGGAAAGAACTAGCGGGGTTCCCCTTC. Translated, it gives CASSPRKELAGFPF.

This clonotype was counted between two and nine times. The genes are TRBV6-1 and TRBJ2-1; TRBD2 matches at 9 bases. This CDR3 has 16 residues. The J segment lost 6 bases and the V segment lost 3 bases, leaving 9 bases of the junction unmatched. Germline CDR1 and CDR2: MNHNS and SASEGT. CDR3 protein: CASSDAGGPSGNEQFF. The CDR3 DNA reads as TGTGCCAGCAGTGACGCGGGGGGGCCATCGGGCAATGAGCAGTTCTTC.

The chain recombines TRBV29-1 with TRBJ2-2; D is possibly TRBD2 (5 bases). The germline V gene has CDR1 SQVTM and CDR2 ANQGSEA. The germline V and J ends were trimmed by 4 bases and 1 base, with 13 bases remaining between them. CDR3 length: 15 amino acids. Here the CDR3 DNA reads TGCAGCGTTGGACACTTTCGGGGGAACACCGGGGAGCTGTTTTTT. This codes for CSVGHFRGNTGELFF.

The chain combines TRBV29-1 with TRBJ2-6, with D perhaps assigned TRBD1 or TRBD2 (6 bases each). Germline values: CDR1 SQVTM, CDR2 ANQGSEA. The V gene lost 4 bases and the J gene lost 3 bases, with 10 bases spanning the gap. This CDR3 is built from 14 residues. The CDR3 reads CSVAGAGGANVLTF. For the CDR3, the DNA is TGCAGCGTTGCGGGGGCAGGTGGGGCCAACGTCCTGACTTTC. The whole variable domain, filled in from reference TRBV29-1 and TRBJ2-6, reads SAVISQKPSRDICQRGTSLTIQCQVDSQVTMMFWYRQQPGQSLTLIATANQGSEATYESGFVIDKFPISRPNLTFSTLTVSNMSPEDSSIYLCSVAGAGGANVLTFGAGSRLTVL.

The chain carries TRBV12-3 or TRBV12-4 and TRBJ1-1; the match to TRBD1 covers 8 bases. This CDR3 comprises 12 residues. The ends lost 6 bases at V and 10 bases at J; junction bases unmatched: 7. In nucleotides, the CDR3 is TGTGCCAGCAGGCCAGGACAGGGAGCAGCTTTCTTT. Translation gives CASRPGQGAAFF.

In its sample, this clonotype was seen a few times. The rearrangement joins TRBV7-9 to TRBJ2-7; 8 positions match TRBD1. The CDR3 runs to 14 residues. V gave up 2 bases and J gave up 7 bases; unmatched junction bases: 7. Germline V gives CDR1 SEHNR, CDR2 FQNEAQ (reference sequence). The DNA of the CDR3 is TGTGCCAGCAGCTTATGGGACAGGCCGCGTGAGCAGTACTTC. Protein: CASSLWDRPREQYF. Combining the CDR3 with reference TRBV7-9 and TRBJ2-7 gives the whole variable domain DTGVSQNPRHKITKRGQNVTFRCDPISEHNRLYWYRQTLGQGPEFLTYFQNEAQLEKSRLLSDRFSAERPKGSFSTLEIQRTEQGDSAMYLCASSLWDRPREQYFGPGTRLTVT.

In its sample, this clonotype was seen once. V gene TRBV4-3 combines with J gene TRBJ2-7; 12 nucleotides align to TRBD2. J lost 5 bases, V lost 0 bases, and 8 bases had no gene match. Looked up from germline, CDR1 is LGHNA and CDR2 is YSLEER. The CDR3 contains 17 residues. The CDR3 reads CASSQEARLAGANEQYF. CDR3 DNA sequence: TGCGCCAGCAGCCAAGAAGCGAGACTAGCGGGAGCCAACGAGCAGTACTTC.

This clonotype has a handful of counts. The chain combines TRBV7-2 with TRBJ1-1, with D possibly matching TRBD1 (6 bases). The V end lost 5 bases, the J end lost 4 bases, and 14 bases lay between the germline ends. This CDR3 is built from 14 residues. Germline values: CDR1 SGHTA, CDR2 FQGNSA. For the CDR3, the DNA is TGTGCCAGCAGCAAGCAGGGAGGGGGCACTGAAGCTTTCTTT. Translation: CASSKQGGGTEAFF.

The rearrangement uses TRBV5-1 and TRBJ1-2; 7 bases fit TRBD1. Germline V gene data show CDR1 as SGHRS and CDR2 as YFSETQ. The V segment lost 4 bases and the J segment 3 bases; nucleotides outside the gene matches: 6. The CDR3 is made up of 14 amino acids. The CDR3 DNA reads TGCGCCAGCAGCCAATCCGGGACAGACTATGGCTACACCTTC. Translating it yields CASSQSGTDYGYTF.

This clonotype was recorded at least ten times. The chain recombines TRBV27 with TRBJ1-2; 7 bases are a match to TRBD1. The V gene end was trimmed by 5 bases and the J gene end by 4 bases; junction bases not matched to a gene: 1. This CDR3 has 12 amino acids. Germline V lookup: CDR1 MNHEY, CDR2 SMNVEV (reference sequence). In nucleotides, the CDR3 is TGTGCCAGCAGTAACAGGGGCTATGGCTACACCTTC. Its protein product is CASSNRGYGYTF.

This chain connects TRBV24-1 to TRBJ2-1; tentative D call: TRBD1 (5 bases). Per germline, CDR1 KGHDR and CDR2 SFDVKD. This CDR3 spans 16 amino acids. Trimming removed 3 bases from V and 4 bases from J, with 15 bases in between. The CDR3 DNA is TGTGCCACCAGTGATCCAGACAGACCAGGTTACAATGAGCAGTTCTTC. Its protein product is CATSDPDRPGYNEQFF.

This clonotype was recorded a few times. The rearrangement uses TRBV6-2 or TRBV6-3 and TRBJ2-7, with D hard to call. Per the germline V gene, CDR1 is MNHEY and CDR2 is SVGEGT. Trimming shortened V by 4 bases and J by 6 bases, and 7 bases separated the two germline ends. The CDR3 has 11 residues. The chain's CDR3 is CASSSSAEQYF. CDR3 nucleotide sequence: TGTGCCAGCAGTTCGAGTGCCGAGCAGTACTTC.

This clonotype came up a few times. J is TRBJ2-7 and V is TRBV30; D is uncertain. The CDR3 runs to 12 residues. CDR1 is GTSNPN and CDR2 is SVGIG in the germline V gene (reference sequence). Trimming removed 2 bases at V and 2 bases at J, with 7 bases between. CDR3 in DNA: TGTGCCTGGAGTTCCGGACCCTACGAGCAGTACTTC. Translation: CAWSSGPYEQYF. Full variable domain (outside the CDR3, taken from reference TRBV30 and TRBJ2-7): SQTIHQWPATLVQPVGSPLSLECTVEGTSNPNLYWYRQAAGRGLQLLFYSVGIGQISSEVPQNLSASRPQDRQFILSSKKLLLSDSGFYLCAWSSGPYEQYFGPGTRLTVT.

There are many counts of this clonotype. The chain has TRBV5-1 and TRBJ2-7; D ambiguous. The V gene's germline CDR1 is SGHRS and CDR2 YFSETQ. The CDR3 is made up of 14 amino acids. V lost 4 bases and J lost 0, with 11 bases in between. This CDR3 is CASSADSISYEQYF. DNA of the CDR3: TGCGCCAGCAGCGCCGACTCTATCTCCTACGAGCAGTACTTC.